This note documents a single T cell receptor (beta chain) sequence. V gave up 6 bases and J gave up 6 bases; unmatched junction bases: 10. The V gene's germline CDR1 is MNHEY and CDR2 SMNVEV (reference sequence). The CDR3 extends over 16 amino acids. The sample originates from a study of T cell changes during pregnancy in multiple sclerosis. Assay used: immunoSEQ multiplex PCR; TCRdb lists only in-frame clones, some missing. Of around 60,000 clones detected, over 85% appear once; the ten largest clones hold roughly 1.5%. Sequencing used peripheral blood, obtained in the second trimester of pregnancy. The clonotype was recovered from a female donor with multiple sclerosis, enrolled in a pregnancy study. The genes are TRBV27 and TRBJ2-1, with 11 bases that match TRBD2. CDR3 DNA: TGTGCCAGCAGCCCGGATAGCGGGAGGGCTACCAATGAGCAGTTCTTC. Its protein is CASSPDSGRATNEQFF.